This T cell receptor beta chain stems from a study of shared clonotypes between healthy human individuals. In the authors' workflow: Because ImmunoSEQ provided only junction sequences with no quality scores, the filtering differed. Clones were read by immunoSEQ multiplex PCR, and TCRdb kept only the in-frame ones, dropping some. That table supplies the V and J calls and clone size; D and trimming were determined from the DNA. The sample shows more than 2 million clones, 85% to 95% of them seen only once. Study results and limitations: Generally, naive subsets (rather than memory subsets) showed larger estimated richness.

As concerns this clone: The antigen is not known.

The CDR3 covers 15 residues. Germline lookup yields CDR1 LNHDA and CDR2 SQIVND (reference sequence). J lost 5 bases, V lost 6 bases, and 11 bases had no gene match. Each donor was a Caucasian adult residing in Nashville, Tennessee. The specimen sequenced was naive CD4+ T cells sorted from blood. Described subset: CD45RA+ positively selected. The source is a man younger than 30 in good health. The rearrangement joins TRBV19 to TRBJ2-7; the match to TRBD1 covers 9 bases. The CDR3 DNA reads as TGTGCCAGTAGCCTCCCGGGACAGGGTCTTCACGAGCAGTACTTC. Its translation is CASSLPGQGLHEQYF.